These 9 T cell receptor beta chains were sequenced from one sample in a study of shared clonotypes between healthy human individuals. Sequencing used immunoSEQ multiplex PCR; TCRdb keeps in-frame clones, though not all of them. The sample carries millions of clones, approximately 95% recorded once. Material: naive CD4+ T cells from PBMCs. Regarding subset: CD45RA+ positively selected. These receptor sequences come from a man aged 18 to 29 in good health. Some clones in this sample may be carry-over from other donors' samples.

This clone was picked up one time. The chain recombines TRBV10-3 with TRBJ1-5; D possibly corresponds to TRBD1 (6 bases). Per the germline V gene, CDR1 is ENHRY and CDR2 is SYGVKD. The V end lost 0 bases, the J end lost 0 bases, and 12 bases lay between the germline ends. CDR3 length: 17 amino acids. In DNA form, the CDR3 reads TGTGCCATCAGTGAGTCGAAGGGGGTCGGTAGCAATCAGCCCCAGCATTTT. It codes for CAISESKGVGSNQPQHF.

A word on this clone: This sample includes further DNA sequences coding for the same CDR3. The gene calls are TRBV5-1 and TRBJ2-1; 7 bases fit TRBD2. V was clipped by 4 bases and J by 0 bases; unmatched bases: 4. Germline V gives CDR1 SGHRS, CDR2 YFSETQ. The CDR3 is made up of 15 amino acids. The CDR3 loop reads CASSLRESSYNEQFF. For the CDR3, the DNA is TGCGCCAGCAGCCTGCGGGAGAGCTCCTACAATGAGCAGTTCTTC.

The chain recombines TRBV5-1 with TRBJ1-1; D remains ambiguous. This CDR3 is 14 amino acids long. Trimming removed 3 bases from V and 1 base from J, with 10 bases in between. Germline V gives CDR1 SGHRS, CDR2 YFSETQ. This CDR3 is CASSSGPGNTEAFF. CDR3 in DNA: TGCGCCAGCAGCTCGGGTCCAGGGAACACTGAAGCTTTCTTT.

CDR3 DNA: TGTGCCAGCAGCTCCCATTTGGGGGACAGCCCTTCCTACGAGCAGTACTTC. It is translated as CASSSHLGDSPSYEQYF. The gene calls are TRBV21-1 and TRBJ2-7; no DNA check was done on the table's D call, TRBD1. TRBV21-1 is a listed pseudogene. The CDR3 extends over 17 amino acids.

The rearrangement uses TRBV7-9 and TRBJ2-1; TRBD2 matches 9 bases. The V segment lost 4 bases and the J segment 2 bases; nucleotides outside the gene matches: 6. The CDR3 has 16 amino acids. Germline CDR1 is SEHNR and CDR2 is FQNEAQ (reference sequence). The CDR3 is CASSSEAGGTYNEQFF. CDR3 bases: TGTGCCAGCAGCTCTGAAGCGGGAGGAACCTACAATGAGCAGTTCTTC.

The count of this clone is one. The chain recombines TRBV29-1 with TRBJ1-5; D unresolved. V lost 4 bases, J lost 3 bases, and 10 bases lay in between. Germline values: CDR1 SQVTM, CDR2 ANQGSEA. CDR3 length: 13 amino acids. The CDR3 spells CSVADRFNQPQHF. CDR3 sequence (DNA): TGCAGCGTTGCAGATCGATTCAATCAGCCCCAGCATTTT.

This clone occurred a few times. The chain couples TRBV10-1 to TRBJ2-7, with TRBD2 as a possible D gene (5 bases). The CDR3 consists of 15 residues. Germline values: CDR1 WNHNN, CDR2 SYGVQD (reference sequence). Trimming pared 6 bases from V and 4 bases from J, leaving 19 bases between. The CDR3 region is CASSAGLSPGYEQYF. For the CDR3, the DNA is TGCGCCAGCAGCGCCGGACTCAGTCCGGGTTACGAGCAGTACTTC.

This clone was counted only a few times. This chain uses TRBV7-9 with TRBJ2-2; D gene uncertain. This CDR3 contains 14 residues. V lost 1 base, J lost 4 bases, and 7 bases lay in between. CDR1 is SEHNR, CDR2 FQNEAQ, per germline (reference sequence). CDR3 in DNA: TGTGCCAGCAGCTTAGAACCCATCACCGGGGAGCTGTTTTTT. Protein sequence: CASSLEPITGELFF.

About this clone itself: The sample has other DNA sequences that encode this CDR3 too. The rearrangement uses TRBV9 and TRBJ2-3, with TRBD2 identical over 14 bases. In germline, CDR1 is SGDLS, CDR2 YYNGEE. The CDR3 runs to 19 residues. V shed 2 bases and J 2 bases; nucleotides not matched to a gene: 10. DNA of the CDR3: TGTGCCAGCAGCGTGGGGCCTGGACTAGCGGGAGGACCCACAGATACGCAGTATTTT. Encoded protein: CASSVGPGLAGGPTDTQYF.